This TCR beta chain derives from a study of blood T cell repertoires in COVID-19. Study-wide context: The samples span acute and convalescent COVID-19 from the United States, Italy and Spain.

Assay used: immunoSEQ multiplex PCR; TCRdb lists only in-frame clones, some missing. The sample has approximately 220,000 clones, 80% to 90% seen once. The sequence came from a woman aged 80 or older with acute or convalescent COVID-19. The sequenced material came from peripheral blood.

The CDR3 reads CASSEQGGSTEAFF. The DNA of the CDR3 is TGTGCCAGCAGTGAACAGGGAGGCAGCACTGAAGCTTTCTTT. J is TRBJ1-1 and V is TRBV2; a weak D match, TRBD1 (5 bases). V shed 2 bases and J shed 4 bases, with 11 bases lying between them. Germline CDR1 is SNHLY and CDR2 is FYNNEI. The CDR3 loop spans 14 amino acids. The complete variable domain, with remaining parts taken from reference TRBV2 and TRBJ1-1, reads EPEVTQTPSHQVTQMGQEVILRCVPISNHLYFYWYRQILGQKVEFLVSFYNNEISEKSEIFDDQFSVERPDGSNFTLKIRSTKLEDSAMYFCASSEQGGSTEAFFGQGTRLTVV.